These 22 T cell receptor beta chains originate from one sample sequenced in a study of siplizumab effects on memory and regulatory T cells. No antigen has been identified for these receptors. Generated by immunoSEQ multiplex PCR, the TCRdb table keeps only in-frame clones and is missing some. This sample has fewer than 20,000 clones, with roughly 49% found just once. Researchers cocultured the mixed lymphocyte reaction cells at 37°C for under 7 days. The sample was CFSE-low (dividing) CD4+ T cells sorted from an allogeneic mixed lymphocyte reaction. Receptors originate from a human donor in good health; the cells came from an allogeneic mixed lymphocyte reaction.

V usage is TRBV5-1 and J usage is TRBJ2-1; D remains unclear. The CDR3 is made up of 12 amino acids. Germline V CDR1 and CDR2: SGHRS, YFSETQ. Trimming took 6 bases from V and 12 from J, leaving 16 bases between them. DNA for the CDR3: TGCGCCAGCACCCTGAACGGCCCGGGGCAGTTCTTC. Encoded protein: CASTLNGPGQFF.

The chain uses TRBV27 and TRBJ2-6; 7 bases align to TRBD1. Germline loops: CDR1 MNHEY, CDR2 SMNVEV (reference sequence). This CDR3 contains 15 residues. With 5 bases clipped from V and 8 bases from J, the junction kept 9 bases outside the gene matches. Here the CDR3 DNA reads TGTGCCAGCAGTCCATGGGACAGAGGGACCAACGTCCTGACTTTC. Translating it yields CASSPWDRGTNVLTF.

For this clone: A single base separates this from a much larger clone, so it may be a read error. This chain uses TRBV5-1 with TRBJ1-4; 9 bases are a match to TRBD1. Germline-derived CDR1 and CDR2 are SGHRS and YFSETQ. The V gene end was trimmed by 4 bases and the J gene end by 7 bases; junction bases not matched to a gene: 5. This CDR3 spans 14 amino acids. CDR3 nucleotides: TGCGCCAGCAGCCGACAGGGGGTTCGTGAAAAACTGTTTTTT. It specifies CASSRQGVREKLFF.

This clone is medium-sized in the sample. The V call is TRBV18, the J call TRBJ1-4; a weak D match, TRBD1 (5 bases). Between the trimmed V and J ends, which lost 2 bases and 5 bases, there was a span of 18 bases. CDR3 length: 17 residues. CDR1 is KGHSH and CDR2 is LQKENI in the germline V gene. The CDR3 bases are TGTGCCAGCTCACCATCTATGGGGGAGAGAGGAAATGAAAAACTGTTTTTT. The encoded protein is CASSPSMGERGNEKLFF. The whole variable domain, filled in from reference TRBV18 and TRBJ1-4, reads NAGVMQNPRHLVRRRGQEARLRCSPMKGHSHVYWYRQLPEEGLKFMVYLQKENIIDESGMPKERFSAEFPKEGPSILRIQQVVRGDSAAYFCASSPSMGERGNEKLFFGSGTQLSVL.

The chain has TRBV19 and TRBJ2-5, with D perhaps TRBD2 (5 bases). The CDR3 consists of 13 residues. V gave up 0 bases and J gave up 7 bases, with 9 bases separating them. Germline V CDR1 and CDR2: LNHDA, SQIVND (reference sequence). CDR3 sequence: CASSIELEGTQYF. In DNA form, the CDR3 reads TGTGCCAGTAGTATAGAACTAGAGGGGACCCAGTACTTC.

This clone was picked up one time. The chain couples TRBV5-6 to TRBJ2-5; 9 bases are a match to TRBD2. The CDR3 loop spans 14 amino acids. J lost 4 bases, V lost 2 bases, and 3 bases had no gene match. The germline V gene has CDR1 SGHDT and CDR2 YYEEEE. The CDR3 region is CASSLGLARETQYF. CDR3 bases: TGTGCCAGCAGCTTAGGACTAGCGCGAGAGACCCAGTACTTC.

The gene calls are TRBV2 and TRBJ2-2, with D possibly matching TRBD2 (6 bases). V was trimmed by 7 bases and J by 7 bases, leaving 10 bases between them. CDR1 is SNHLY and CDR2 is FYNNEI in the germline V gene. The CDR3 runs 12 residues. In nucleotides, the CDR3 is TGTGCCAGCAATGGAGGGGACGGGGAGCTGTTTTTT. This codes for CASNGGDGELFF. The full variable domain, its missing parts supplied by reference TRBV2 and TRBJ2-2, is EPEVTQTPSHQVTQMGQEVILRCVPISNHLYFYWYRQILGQKVEFLVSFYNNEISEKSEIFDDQFSVERPDGSNFTLKIRSTKLEDSAMYFCASNGGDGELFFGEGSRLTVL.

V gene TRBV6-5 combines with J gene TRBJ2-5; the D gene is possibly TRBD2 (6 bases). In germline, CDR1 is MNHEY, CDR2 SVGAGI. The CDR3 consists of 14 residues. Trimming removed 10 bases at V and 5 bases at J, with 20 bases between. The CDR3 bases are TGTGCCACCGTGAAGGTTGGAGGGTCGGAGACCCAGTACTTC. It specifies CATVKVGGSETQYF.

The chain links TRBV5-4 to TRBJ2-1; 8 bases align to TRBD2. V dropped 2 bases and J dropped 0; count of bases not matched to a gene: 4. Germline V CDR1 and CDR2: SGHNT, YYREEE (reference sequence). The CDR3 is 16 residues long. The CDR3 spells CASSLFGGGSYNEQFF. The CDR3 bases are TGTGCCAGCAGCTTATTCGGGGGGGGCTCCTACAATGAGCAGTTCTTC.

This clone was detected many times. The chain employs TRBV2 and TRBJ2-2, with a tentative D call TRBD1 (6 bases). V lost 3 bases and J 2 bases, leaving 10 bases between the germline ends. The CDR3 consists of 15 residues. Germline CDR1 and CDR2: SNHLY and FYNNEI. The CDR3 region is CASSDRGSNTGELFF. CDR3 DNA: TGTGCCAGCAGTGACAGGGGCTCAAACACCGGGGAGCTGTTTTTT. Looking up the rest from reference TRBV2 and TRBJ2-2 gives the full variable domain: EPEVTQTPSHQVTQMGQEVILRCVPISNHLYFYWYRQILGQKVEFLVSFYNNEISEKSEIFDDQFSVERPDGSNFTLKIRSTKLEDSAMYFCASSDRGSNTGELFFGEGSRLTVL.

This clone is labeled medium-sized. The chain uses TRBV19 and TRBJ1-6; tentative D call: TRBD1 (6 bases). CDR1 and CDR2 (germline): LNHDA, SQIVND (reference sequence). V lost 4 bases and J 7 bases, leaving 14 bases between the germline ends. The CDR3 loop spans 15 amino acids. CDR3 protein: CASSRQDRSNSPLHF. For the CDR3, the DNA is TGTGCCAGTAGTAGACAGGACAGATCGAATTCACCCCTCCACTTT.

The chain joins TRBV5-4 to TRBJ1-1, with a possible D match to TRBD1 (6 bases). Between the trimmed V and J ends, which lost 2 bases and 4 bases, there was a span of 18 bases. The germline V gene encodes CDR1 SGHNT and CDR2 YYREEE (reference sequence). The CDR3 runs to 16 residues. CDR3 in amino acids: CASSFNSRGHATEAFF. CDR3 in DNA: TGTGCCAGCAGCTTTAATTCCAGGGGTCACGCCACTGAAGCTTTCTTT.

This clone came up a few times. The chain is built from TRBV7-3 and TRBJ2-3; 14 bases match TRBD2. With 4 bases clipped from V and 3 bases from J, the junction kept 3 bases outside the gene matches. There are 16 residues in the CDR3. Germline V gene sequence: CDR1 SGHTA, CDR2 FQGTGA. The CDR3 is CASSWTSGGRTDTQYF. CDR3 bases: TGTGCCAGCAGCTGGACTAGCGGGGGGAGGACAGATACGCAGTATTTT.

V usage is TRBV7-2 and J usage is TRBJ2-2; 7 bases are shared with TRBD2. J lost 5 bases, V lost 7 bases, and 10 bases had no gene match. Germline values: CDR1 SGHTA, CDR2 FQGNSA. CDR3 size: 15 residues. The CDR3 spells CASNPGPGRTGELFF. CDR3 DNA sequence: TGTGCCAGCAACCCCGGGCCCGGGAGGACCGGGGAGCTGTTTTTT.

The chain links TRBV27 to TRBJ2-7; TRBD2 matches 10 bases. V dropped 1 base and J dropped 7; count of bases not matched to a gene: 7. The length of the CDR3 is 15 residues. Looked up from germline, CDR1 is MNHEY and CDR2 is SMNVEV (reference sequence). The CDR3 DNA reads TGTGCCAGCAGTTTATTCAGCGGGGGGGCAGAGGAGCAGTACTTC. Translation gives CASSLFSGGAEEQYF.

The chain couples TRBV9 to TRBJ2-3, with D possibly TRBD2 on 6 matching bases. There are 16 residues in the CDR3. CDR1 and CDR2 from the germline V gene are SGDLS and YYNGEE. Trimming removed 0 bases from V and 0 bases from J, with 11 bases in between. This chain's CDR3 is CASSVGASDSTDTQYF. CDR3 sequence (DNA): TGTGCCAGCAGCGTAGGGGCTAGCGATAGCACAGATACGCAGTATTTT. Variable domain in full (rest from reference TRBV9 and TRBJ2-3): DSGVTQTPKHLITATGQRVTLRCSPRSGDLSVYWYQQSLDQGLQFLIQYYNGEERAKGNILERFSAQQFPDLHSELNLSSLELGDSALYFCASSVGASDSTDTQYFGPGTRLTVL.

V gene TRBV2 combines with J gene TRBJ2-3; 13 bases align to TRBD2. Losses at the gene ends were 2 bases for V and 8 bases for J; bases not matched to a gene: 7. The CDR3 loop spans 16 amino acids. From germline, CDR1 is SNHLY and CDR2 FYNNEI. The CDR3: CASSEILAGGRGTQYF. CDR3 sequence (DNA): TGTGCCAGCAGTGAAATACTAGCGGGGGGGCGAGGTACGCAGTATTTT.

The chain has TRBV18 and TRBJ2-1, with TRBD2 matching over 9 bases. CDR1 and CDR2 from the germline V gene are KGHSH and LQKENI. CDR3 size: 15 residues. Losses at the gene ends were 0 bases for V and 7 bases for J; bases not matched to a gene: 4. CDR3: CASSPPPAGGNEQFF. The CDR3 nucleotides are TGTGCCAGCTCACCACCCCCCGCGGGGGGGAATGAGCAGTTCTTC.

This clone ranks as medium-sized. V is TRBV7-3 and J is TRBJ1-1; no clear D. This CDR3 region has 14 residues. The V and J ends lost 5 bases and 3 bases respectively, with 13 bases between them. Germline loops: CDR1 SGHTA, CDR2 FQGTGA. CDR3 protein: CASSPSNGDTEAFF. The DNA for the CDR3 is TGTGCCAGCAGCCCCAGTAATGGGGACACTGAAGCTTTCTTT.

V is TRBV27 and J is TRBJ1-1; the D is unclear. Germline V lookup: CDR1 MNHEY, CDR2 SMNVEV (reference sequence). This CDR3 contains 11 residues. V was clipped by 6 bases and J by 4 bases, with 6 bases between them. CDR3 sequence: CASSRGTEAFF. CDR3 sequence (DNA): TGTGCCAGCAGCCGAGGCACTGAAGCTTTCTTT.

The rearrangement joins TRBV19 to TRBJ1-1; the D gene is possibly TRBD1 (6 bases). The CDR3 is 15 amino acids. In germline, CDR1 is LNHDA, CDR2 SQIVND (reference sequence). Trimming removed 5 bases at V and 4 bases at J, with 17 bases between. Written as DNA, the CDR3 is TGTGCCAGTAGTTTAAGATTAGGACAGCTCACTGAAGCTTTCTTT. Encoded protein: CASSLRLGQLTEAFF.

V and J are TRBV19 and TRBJ2-5, with a tentative D call TRBD1 (6 bases). The better agreement between TRBJ2-7 and the DNA end casts doubt on the J call. The CDR3 spans 11 residues. Germline-derived CDR1 and CDR2 are LNHDA and SQIVND (reference sequence). CDR3 in amino acids: CASSTGVEQYF. In DNA form, the CDR3 reads TGTGCCAGTAGTACAGGGGTCGAGCAGTACTTC.